The 9 T cell receptor beta chains given below trace back to one sample, sequenced in a study of shared clonotypes between healthy human individuals. Clones were sequenced by immunoSEQ multiplex PCR, and TCRdb holds only the in-frame ones, with some missing. This sample carries a few million clones, 85% to 95% of them seen once, and the ten largest clones take 0.35% to 0.5%. Sequencing was carried out using naive CD4+ T cells from PBMCs. The sample's subset: CD45RA+ positively selected. Receptor source: a man aged 18 to 30 in good health. Some clones in this sample may be carry-over from other donors' samples.

This chain links TRBV29-1 with TRBJ1-1, with D perhaps matching TRBD1 (6 bases). This CDR3 contains 12 residues. V shed 7 bases and J shed 5 bases, with 14 bases lying between them. Germline values: CDR1 SQVTM, CDR2 ANQGSEA. CDR3 in DNA: TGCAGCGCCACCAGGGGTTGGACTGAAGCTTTCTTT. Amino acids: CSATRGWTEAFF.

V usage is TRBV7-9 and J usage is TRBJ1-2; unclear D gene. This CDR3 region has 17 residues. The V end was cut by 5 bases, the J end by 8 bases, with 27 bases between. CDR1 is SEHNR and CDR2 is FQNEAQ in the germline V gene (reference sequence). As DNA, the CDR3 is TGTGCCAGCAGCCAAGCCGGGGTATACGAAGGGCCGAGGGGCTACACCTTC. It specifies CASSQAGVYEGPRGYTF.

This CDR3 reads CASSPWTRGSGGGEQFF. CDR3 sequence (DNA): TGTGCCAGCAGCCCTTGGACGAGAGGGAGCGGCGGCGGTGAGCAGTTCTTC. This rearrangement joins TRBV5-6 to TRBJ2-1; maybe TRBD2 (5 bases). The CDR3 has 17 residues. Trimming shortened V by 4 bases and J by 9 bases, and 26 bases separated the two germline ends. Germline V CDR1 and CDR2: SGHDT, YYEEEE.

The V gene is TRBV7-2, the J gene TRBJ2-1; a weak D match, TRBD1 (6 bases). Between the trimmed V and J ends, which lost 3 bases and 14 bases, there was a span of 20 bases. This CDR3 has 14 amino acids. CDR1 SGHTA and CDR2 FQGNSA come from the germline V gene. The CDR3 DNA reads TGTGCCAGCAGCTTGATACCCCAGGGGATGGCTGAGTTCTTC. This codes for CASSLIPQGMAEFF.

The chain combines TRBV7-3 with TRBJ2-2, with TRBD2 matching over 8 bases. This CDR3 has 16 amino acids. From germline, CDR1 is SGHTA and CDR2 FQGTGA. V lost 2 bases to trimming and J lost 6 bases; unmatched junction nucleotides: 8. CDR3: CASSLQRLAIPGELFF. CDR3 in DNA: TGTGCCAGCAGCTTACAGAGACTAGCGATTCCCGGGGAGCTGTTTTTT. Variable domain in full (rest from reference TRBV7-3 and TRBJ2-2): GAGVSQTPSNKVTEKGKYVELRCDPISGHTALYWYRQSLGQGPEFLIYFQGTGAADDSGLPNDRFFAVRPEGSVSTLKIQRTERGDSAVYLCASSLQRLAIPGELFFGEGSRLTVL.

This clone was seen a single time. Sequence at one end of the junction differs from germline and may be a read error. The chain is built from TRBV29-1 and TRBJ2-1, with D unclear. Germline V CDR1 and CDR2: SQVTM, ANQGSEA. This CDR3 contains 14 residues. The CDR3 region is CSVEDSGSYNEQFF. The CDR3, as DNA: TGCAGCGTGGAAGACTCCGGCTCCTACAATGAGCAGTTCTTC.

This chain uses TRBV7-9 with TRBJ2-4; D is unresolved. Trimming cost V 1 base and J 0 bases, with 10 bases left between them. Germline loops: CDR1 SEHNR, CDR2 FQNEAQ (reference sequence). This CDR3 has 16 amino acids. In DNA form, the CDR3 reads TGTGCCAGCAGCTTAGAAAGGAGCCTAGCCAAAAACATTCAGTACTTC. Amino acid sequence: CASSLERSLAKNIQYF. The whole variable domain, remainder taken from reference TRBV7-9 and TRBJ2-4, is DTGVSQNPRHKITKRGQNVTFRCDPISEHNRLYWYRQTLGQGPEFLTYFQNEAQLEKSRLLSDRFSAERPKGSFSTLEIQRTEQGDSAMYLCASSLERSLAKNIQYFGAGTRLSVL.

The V gene is TRBV30, the J gene TRBJ2-5, with D possibly being TRBD2 (5 bases). Germline V gene sequence: CDR1 GTSNPN, CDR2 SVGIG (reference sequence). The CDR3 loop spans 13 amino acids. V was clipped by 5 bases and J by 5 bases, with 15 bases between them. The CDR3 DNA sequence: TGTGCCTGGGTAGAGGGTTTAAGGGAGACCCAGTACTTC. It codes for CAWVEGLRETQYF.

In regard to this clone: This specimen includes other DNA sequences encoding the same CDR3. V usage is TRBV28 and J usage is TRBJ2-7, with D perhaps TRBD1 (6 bases). The CDR3 is made up of 14 amino acids. CDR1 MDHEN and CDR2 SYDVKM come from the germline V gene. The V and J ends lost 4 bases and 3 bases respectively, with 13 bases between them. CDR3 in DNA: TGTGCCAGCAGTTCTCCGACAGGCAACTACGAGCAGTACTTC. Amino acids: CASSSPTGNYEQYF.